The 22 T cell receptor beta chains below were found in one sample sequenced in a study of blood T cells in healthy people across ages. A second PCR of about 6 to 12 cycles used a sample-barcoded 5' primer and a J-beta primer mix. MiXCR, run by TCRdb on the 5' RACE reads, gives a single entry per CDR3 protein. The sample includes around 1,500,000 distinct CDR3 sequences, about 28% of them seen just once. Sequencing was carried out using blood. These receptors originate from a woman aged 25 to 39 in good health.

The V and J genes are TRBV7-2 and TRBJ2-7, with D perhaps given as TRBD1 or TRBD2 (6 bases each). Germline V gene lookup returns CDR1 SGHTA and CDR2 FQGNSA. The V gene lost 5 bases and the J gene lost 6 bases, with 11 bases spanning the gap. The CDR3 is made up of 12 amino acids. The CDR3 sequence is CASSRGLSEQYF. The CDR3 nucleotides are TGTGCCAGCAGCCGGGGGCTCTCCGAGCAGTACTTC.

V and J are TRBV19 and TRBJ1-2, with 8 bases aligning to TRBD1. Germline CDR1 is LNHDA and CDR2 is SQIVND (reference sequence). Trimming removed 5 bases from V and 6 bases from J; junction bases left unmatched: 11. The CDR3 runs 15 residues. CDR3 region: CASSANRGKSDGYTF. DNA of the CDR3: TGTGCCAGTAGTGCAAACAGGGGGAAGTCCGATGGCTACACCTTC.

This clonotype was detected a few times. The rearrangement links TRBV9 to TRBJ2-6, with D hard to call. CDR3 length: 13 amino acids. Germline V gives CDR1 SGDLS, CDR2 YYNGEE. V lost 4 bases, J lost 12 bases, and 14 bases lay in between. CDR3 sequence: CASSPRGGSVLTF. The CDR3 region has the DNA TGTGCCAGCAGCCCCCGTGGTGGCAGCGTCCTGACTTTC.

This clonotype was observed a few times. The chain links TRBV20-1 to TRBJ2-3, with D tentatively TRBD1 (6 bases). The CDR3 sequence is 15 residues long. Trimming removed 0 bases from V and 11 bases from J, with 21 bases in between. CDR1 DFQATT and CDR2 SNEGSKA come from the germline V gene (reference sequence). The CDR3 loop reads CSARDKGQPPGGQYF. In nucleotides, the CDR3 is TGCAGTGCTAGAGATAAAGGACAGCCGCCCGGTGGGCAGTATTTT.

This sequence joins TRBV7-3 and TRBJ2-5; tentatively, D is TRBD2 (6 bases). V was cut by 4 bases and J by 4 bases, with 16 bases left in between. The germline CDR1 and CDR2 sequences are SGHTA and FQGTGA. The CDR3 loop spans 15 amino acids. The DNA for the CDR3 is TGTGCCAGCAGCTCCGGGGGTCCAACGGGAGAGACCCAGTACTTC. This translates into CASSSGGPTGETQYF.

This sequence joins TRBV30 and TRBJ2-3, with D unclear. V shed 3 bases and J shed 7 bases, with 8 bases lying between them. CDR3 size: 11 residues. Per the germline V gene, CDR1 is GTSNPN and CDR2 is SVGIG (reference sequence). CDR3 nucleotides: TGTGCCTGGAGCGTCGCGAATACGCAGTATTTT. This encodes CAWSVANTQYF.

The table lists this clonotype with many counts. The chain uses TRBV3-1 and TRBJ2-7; D not resolved. V was cut by 5 bases and J by 7 bases, with 12 bases left in between. CDR1 is LGHDT and CDR2 is YNNKEL in the germline V gene (reference sequence). This CDR3 has 12 amino acids. The CDR3 sequence: CASSAPTEEQYF. CDR3 coding DNA: TGTGCCAGCAGCGCGCCGACTGAAGAGCAGTACTTC.

The sample holds many counts of this clonotype. The V gene is TRBV7-6, the J gene TRBJ1-2; 7 bases agree with TRBD1. Trimming cost V 6 bases and J 7 bases; bases outside gene matches: 11. The CDR3 has 14 amino acids. Per germline, CDR1 SGHVS and CDR2 FNYEAQ. The CDR3 region has the DNA TGTGCCAGCAGTGAGACAGGGCGAGGGGGTGGCTACACCTTC. Translated, it gives CASSETGRGGGYTF.

This clonotype was observed many times. The CDR3 sequence: CSATAGSRNEQYF. The CDR3 nucleotides are TGCAGTGCCACCGCGGGGTCTCGCAACGAGCAGTACTTC. The chain has TRBV20-1 and TRBJ2-7, with D perhaps matching TRBD2 (6 bases). V was trimmed by 6 bases and J by 5 bases, leaving 17 bases between them. CDR3 size: 13 residues. Germline CDR1 reads DFQATT; CDR2 reads SNEGSKA (reference sequence).

This clonotype was seen more than once but under ten times. J is TRBJ2-7 and V is TRBV7-8, with 9 nucleotides matching TRBD1. V trimming: 5 bases; J trimming: 5 bases; junction bases outside the gene matches: 7. The germline CDR1 and CDR2 sequences are SGHVS and FQNEAQ. This CDR3 has 14 residues. Here the CDR3 DNA reads TGTGCCAGCAGCCGACGACGGACAGGGGACGAGCAGTACTTC. As protein: CASSRRRTGDEQYF.

Turning to this clonotype: Possible read error: a much larger clone is one base away. No conserved phenylalanine or tryptophan ends this CDR3, so it is likely a read error. The chain combines TRBV10-3 with TRBJ2-7, with a possible D match to TRBD1 (6 bases). Trimming removed 0 bases from V and 3 bases from J, with 12 bases in between. Germline V gene data show CDR1 as ENHRY and CDR2 as SYGVKD. CDR3 length: 15 residues. The CDR3 is CAISESEGRGYEQYL. In nucleotides, the CDR3 is TGTGCCATCAGTGAGTCAGAGGGCAGGGGCTACGAGCAGTACCTC.

The chain links TRBV29-1 to TRBJ2-3, with 10 bases aligning to TRBD2. This CDR3 region has 12 residues. Per the germline V gene, CDR1 is SQVTM and CDR2 is ANQGSEA. V trimming: 5 bases; J trimming: 5 bases; junction bases outside the gene matches: 1. The CDR3: CSVRLAGDTQYF. The DNA of the CDR3 is TGCAGCGTTAGACTAGCGGGAGATACGCAGTATTTT.

This clonotype was seen a handful of times. This rearrangement joins TRBV11-2 to TRBJ2-3; no clear D gene. The CDR3 has 8 amino acids. Germline V gene lookup returns CDR1 SGHAT and CDR2 FQNNGV. Trimming removed 2 bases from V and 14 bases from J, with 2 bases in between. The CDR3 DNA follows: TGTGCCAGCAGCTTATCGTATTTT. Its protein is CASSLSYF.

This chain links TRBV25-1 with TRBJ2-3; D is unclear. The CDR3 covers 13 residues. Between the trimmed V and J ends, which lost 2 bases and 5 bases, there was a span of 8 bases. CDR1 and CDR2 from the germline V gene are MGHDK and SYGVNS. CDR3 nucleotides: TGTGCCAGCAGTGAAGTATTACAAGATACGCAGTATTTT. Amino acid sequence: CASSEVLQDTQYF. The full variable domain, with the rest looked up from reference TRBV25-1 and TRBJ2-3, is EADIYQTPRYLVIGTGKKITLECSQTMGHDKMYWYQQDPGMELHLIHYSYGVNSTEKGDLSSESTVSRIRTEHFPLTLESARPSHTSQYLCASSEVLQDTQYFGPGTRLTVL.

The genes are TRBV6-6 and TRBJ1-1; 7 nucleotides match TRBD1. The CDR3 has 14 residues. V gave up 5 bases and J gave up 11 bases; unmatched junction bases: 14. Germline-derived CDR1 and CDR2 are MNHNY and SVGAGI (reference sequence). The CDR3 DNA is TGTGCCAGCAGTCGCGACAGGGATGGGCCCTTGGCTTTCTTT. Its translation: CASSRDRDGPLAFF.

This clonotype was seen ten or more times. The chain combines TRBV5-5 with TRBJ2-7, with 11 nucleotides matching TRBD2. V gave up 4 bases and J gave up 1 base; unmatched junction bases: 13. The germline gives CDR1 SGHKS, CDR2 YYEKEE (reference sequence). The CDR3 length is 18 residues. CDR3 DNA: TGTGCCAGCAGCCAAAGGGCAATCCTAGCGGGAGGATCCTACGAGCAGTACTTC. This gives the protein CASSQRAILAGGSYEQYF.

This clonotype was detected a few times. The chain couples TRBV20-1 to TRBJ2-7, with D unresolved. With 3 bases removed from V and 2 bases from J, the gap between germline ends came to 14 bases. This CDR3 has 14 residues. Germline CDR1 reads DFQATT; CDR2 reads SNEGSKA (reference sequence). The CDR3 nucleotides read TGCAGTGCTAGGGACCCCCGGCGAGCCTACGAGCAGTACTTC. As protein: CSARDPRRAYEQYF.

The gene calls are TRBV12-3 or TRBV12-4 and TRBJ2-3; D unresolved. The CDR3 covers 13 residues. Trimming removed 7 bases from V and 4 bases from J, with 12 bases in between. The CDR3 nucleotides are TGTGCCAGCACCCGGGCCCCCCCAGATACGCAGTATTTT. This encodes CASTRAPPDTQYF.

The V call is TRBV7-3, the J call TRBJ2-5; perhaps TRBD1 as D (5 bases). The CDR3 is 15 residues long. Looked up from germline, CDR1 is SGHTA and CDR2 is FQGTGA. Trimming removed 0 bases at V and 1 base at J, with 9 bases between. CDR3 in amino acids: CASSLTLRGQETQYF. CDR3 in DNA: TGTGCCAGCAGCTTAACGTTAAGGGGCCAAGAGACCCAGTACTTC. The whole variable domain, remainder taken from reference TRBV7-3 and TRBJ2-5, is GAGVSQTPSNKVTEKGKYVELRCDPISGHTALYWYRQSLGQGPEFLIYFQGTGAADDSGLPNDRFFAVRPEGSVSTLKIQRTERGDSAVYLCASSLTLRGQETQYFGPGTRLLVL.

This clonotype has just a few counts. The rearrangement links TRBV6-5 to TRBJ1-2; D remains unclear. CDR3 size: 15 residues. With 5 bases removed from V and 1 base from J, the gap between germline ends came to 14 bases. CDR1 is MNHEY, CDR2 SVGAGI, per germline. The CDR3 DNA reads TGTGCCAGCAGTCCTGACACCATCGGTAACTATGGCTACACCTTC. This encodes CASSPDTIGNYGYTF.

This chain connects TRBV7-9 to TRBJ2-7, with 7 bases identical to TRBD2. Germline CDR1 and CDR2: SEHNR and FQNEAQ (reference sequence). J gave up 3 bases and V 3 bases, and 5 bases lay outside the gene matches. The length of the CDR3 is 14 residues. The CDR3 here is CASSFGGSYYEQYF. The CDR3, as DNA: TGTGCCAGCAGCTTCGGCGGGAGTTACTACGAGCAGTACTTC. Drawing the rest from reference TRBV7-9 and TRBJ2-7, the complete variable domain is DTGVSQNPRHKITKRGQNVTFRCDPISEHNRLYWYRQTLGQGPEFLTYFQNEAQLEKSRLLSDRFSAERPKGSFSTLEIQRTEQGDSAMYLCASSFGGSYYEQYFGPGTRLTVT.

This clonotype was picked up many times. The chain joins TRBV6-2 or TRBV6-3 to TRBJ1-5; 7 bases agree with TRBD1. Trimming took 8 bases from V and 6 from J; bases not matched to a gene: 7. From germline, CDR1 is MNHEY and CDR2 SVGEGT. The CDR3 is made up of 13 amino acids. The CDR3 sequence is CASARTGAQPQHF. As DNA, the CDR3 is TGTGCCAGCGCCCGTACAGGGGCTCAGCCCCAGCATTTT.